This is a list of T cell receptor beta chains from one sample in a study of blood T cell repertoires in COVID-19. Assay used: immunoSEQ multiplex PCR; TCRdb lists only in-frame clones, some missing. Among about 220,000 clones listed, 90% were seen once. Sequenced material: PBMCs or T cells enriched from blood (not recorded which). The receptor set was obtained from a man under 40 who had been exposed to COVID-19. Both conserved end residues are part of each CDR3. A D gene is named only where the DNA matches it firmly. Size is stated for part of the rows, as once, few or many counts, or as a class when the clone is expanded.

clone size,V gene,J gene,D gene,CDR3 DNA,CDR3 protein
NA,TRBV5-4,TRBJ2-1,TRBD1,TGTGCCAGCAATTTCGAAGGCAGGACAGGGGGCAATGAGCAGTTCTTC,CASNFEGRTGGNEQFF
NA,TRBV7-6,TRBJ1-3,NA,TGTGCCAGCAGCTTAGCCCTGGAGGGTTCTGGAAACACCATATATTTT,CASSLALEGSGNTIYF
NA,TRBV6-5,TRBJ2-1,TRBD2,TGTGCCAGCAGTTTCACGGGAGGTGAGCAGTTCTTC,CASSFTGGEQFF
NA,TRBV4-1,TRBJ1-4,NA,TGCGCCAGCAGCCAAGCCCCTTCGGCAGGGAGGAAACTGTTTTTT,CASSQAPSAGRKLFF
NA,TRBV27,TRBJ1-2,NA,TGTGCCAGCAGTTTATCAGGGGATGATGGCTACACCTTC,CASSLSGDDGYTF
NA,TRBV6-5,TRBJ1-1,NA,TGTGCCAGCATAATCCCTTCTAATGAAGCTTTCTTT,CASIIPSNEAFF
NA,TRBV10-3,TRBJ1-4,NA,TGTGCCATCTCGGGGGTAGAGTATGAAAAACTGTTTTTT,CAISGVEYEKLFF
NA,TRBV18,TRBJ1-2,NA,TGTGCCAGCTCAACCACTGCGGGGGTTAGTTTAAACTACACCTTC,CASSTTAGVSLNYTF
NA,TRBV5-1,TRBJ1-3,NA,TGCGCCAGCAGCTTGGGAGTGAGGAACACCATATATTTT,CASSLGVRNTIYF
NA,TRBV7-9,TRBJ2-5,NA,TGTGCCAGCAGCTTAATGTTTGGGAGAAGCCAAGAGACCCAGTACTTC,CASSLMFGRSQETQYF
NA,TRBV27,TRBJ1-3,NA,TGTGCCAGCAGTTTAGACCCCCCTGGCACCGGAGGCTCTGGAAACACCATATATTTT,CASSLDPPGTGGSGNTIYF
NA,TRBV7-9,TRBJ1-6,NA,TGTGCCAGCAGCTTAGACTTGTCACCCCTCCACTTT,CASSLDLSPLHF
NA,TRBV23-1,TRBJ2-3,TRBD2,TGCGCCAGCACCCCCCTTCTAGCGGGGGGTCGAACAGATACGCAGTATTTT,CASTPLLAGGRTDTQYF
NA,TRBV6-5,TRBJ2-7,TRBD1,TGTGCCAGCAGTATGCGGGACAGGGGAGGAGTCGAGCAGTACTTC,CASSMRDRGGVEQYF
NA,TRBV2,TRBJ1-2,TRBD1,TGTGCCAGCAATACAGGGGTGGGTGGCTACACCTTC,CASNTGVGGYTF
NA,TRBV7-9,TRBJ1-2,NA,TGTGCCATATTGACGTTCCAGGGGTATGGCTACACCTTC,CAILTFQGYGYTF
once,TRBV4-3,TRBJ2-1,NA,TGCGCCAGCAGCCAAGACCCCTCTCTTTACAATGAGCAGTTCTTC,CASSQDPSLYNEQFF
NA,TRBV5-4,TRBJ1-2,NA,TGTGCCAGCAGCTTGGCCTGGGGCGCCGACTATGGCTACACCTTC,CASSLAWGADYGYTF
once,TRBV4-3,TRBJ1-3,NA,TGCGCCAGCAGCCAAGATCTATACTCTGGAAACACCATATATTTT,CASSQDLYSGNTIYF
NA,TRBV9,TRBJ2-3,NA,TGTGCCAGCAGCGTTCCCACGCCGGGGGGCACAGATACGCAGTATTTT,CASSVPTPGGTDTQYF
NA,TRBV18,TRBJ2-1,NA,TGTGCCAGCTCACTTCTCAATGAGCAGTTCTTC,CASSLLNEQFF
NA,TRBV18,TRBJ1-2,TRBD1,TGTGCCAGCTCCCCCTCCGGGACAGGGATTGGCTACACCTTC,CASSPSGTGIGYTF
once,TRBV5-8,TRBJ1-2,NA,TGTGCCAGCAGCGCAAACGGTCTGGAGGGCTATGGCTACACCTTC,CASSANGLEGYGYTF
once,TRBV5-1,TRBJ2-7,NA,TGCGCCAGCAGCAAATCCCTCTCCTACGAGCAGTACTTC,CASSKSLSYEQYF
NA,TRBV2,TRBJ1-1,TRBD1,TGTGCCAGCAGTTATACAGGGGGGACACCCATTTTTAAGAACACTGAAGCTTTCTTT,CASSYTGGTPIFKNTEAFF
NA,TRBV5-1,TRBJ1-4,TRBD1,TGCGCCAGCTCAACCCGGGGCAGGGGGCTTGAAAAACTGTTTTTT,CASSTRGRGLEKLFF
NA,TRBV29-1,TRBJ1-1,NA,TGCAGCGTAGGGGCTGGGGCTTTCTTT,CSVGAGAFF
NA,TRBV5-1,TRBJ1-1,NA,TGCGCCAGCAGCTCGGGAAGCGGCCTCCCGAACACTGAAGCTTTCTTT,CASSSGSGLPNTEAFF
NA,TRBV2,TRBJ1-5,NA,TGTGCCAGCAGTGATGCAGGGTCTAATCAGCCCCAGCATTTT,CASSDAGSNQPQHF
once,TRBV2,TRBJ1-3,TRBD1,TGTGCCAGCAGCGTCGACAGGGATGGAAACACCATATATTTT,CASSVDRDGNTIYF
NA,TRBV7-6,TRBJ2-3,NA,TGTGCCAGCAGCTCACTCCAGGGGACAGATACGCAGTATTTT,CASSSLQGTDTQYF
NA,TRBV4-1,TRBJ1-2,TRBD1,TGCGCCAGCAGCCGGGAACAGGGGAATGGCTACACCTTC,CASSREQGNGYTF
NA,TRBV5-4,TRBJ1-3,NA,TGTGCCAGCAGCCCCACCCGGGGGGGCTCTCTGGGTAACACCATATATTTT,CASSPTRGGSLGNTIYF
NA,TRBV24-1,TRBJ1-2,NA,TGTGCCACCTCTTTCGATCGAGTATCACACTATGGCTACACCTTC,CATSFDRVSHYGYTF
NA,TRBV12-5,TRBJ1-5,NA,TGTGCTAGTGGTTTGGCTACCCTAGGCCTGGTTAGGCATCAGCCCCAGCATTTT,CASGLATLGLVRHQPQHF
NA,TRBV4-3,TRBJ2-3,NA,TGCGCCTCGCGGGGCCCCACAGATACGCAGTATTTT,CASRGPTDTQYF
NA,TRBV6-1,TRBJ2-1,NA,TGTGCCAGCAGTGAAGCCCGAGGTGGTGAGCAGTTCTTC,CASSEARGGEQFF
NA,TRBV6-6,TRBJ2-1,TRBD2,TGTGCCAGCATTCTCGGACTAGCGGGGAACAATGAGCAGTTCTTC,CASILGLAGNNEQFF
NA,TRBV7-6,TRBJ2-5,TRBD1,TGTGCCAGCAGCTCACCCGGGACAGGCGCAGCGAGGACCCAGTACTTC,CASSSPGTGAARTQYF
NA,TRBV19,TRBJ2-1,NA,TGTGCCAGTAGTGCCCACCAGGGATACAATGAGCAGTTCTTC,CASSAHQGYNEQFF
NA,TRBV7-9,TRBJ1-4,NA,TGTGCCAGCAGCCTAGCCGGGGGATTTAATGAAAAACTGTTTTTT,CASSLAGGFNEKLFF
NA,TRBV2,TRBJ2-3,NA,TGTGCCAGCGGCGGCGACAGACTCTTTGGAGATACGCAGTATTTT,CASGGDRLFGDTQYF